This T cell receptor (beta chain) derives from a study of vaccination and CD4 T cells after COVID-19. About the study: Six male and four female convalescents took part, two of them Hispanic. Controls used CEFX viral epitopes (positive), HIV-1 Nef peptides (negative), or no peptide.

At the Johns Hopkins FTIC core, DNA taken from cultured CD4+ T cells was sequenced by way of the Oncomine TCR Beta short-read assay. In this case, cultured CD4+ T cells provided the extracted genomic DNA. TCRdb reanalysed the PCR reads using MiXCR and keeps one entry per CDR3 protein. In the table there are about 9,200 distinct CDR3 sequences, 30% to 45% of which are singletons. This clonotype was observed a handful of times. What it binds is not known. Sample treatment: 10-day PBMC culture with coronavirus spike peptide pools or control peptides (ViraFEST assay). Samples of CD4+ T cells were obtained from the unexposed donor before the COVID-19 pandemic (2011-2018). Findings of the study overall: Vaccine-specific clones numbering 304 of 307 showed spike mono-reactivity in convalescent patients.

The specimen was CD4+ T cells from blood, cultured in vitro. This sequence was found in a human donor in good health.

The CDR3 nucleotides read TGTGCCAGCAGCCCCTACAATGAGCAGTTCTTC. As protein: CASSPYNEQFF. V usage is TRBV7-2 and J usage is TRBJ2-1; D call uncertain. Germline V gene data show CDR1 as SGHTA and CDR2 as FQGNSA. Trimming left V 5 bases short and J 2 bases short, with 1 base between. This CDR3 contains 11 residues.